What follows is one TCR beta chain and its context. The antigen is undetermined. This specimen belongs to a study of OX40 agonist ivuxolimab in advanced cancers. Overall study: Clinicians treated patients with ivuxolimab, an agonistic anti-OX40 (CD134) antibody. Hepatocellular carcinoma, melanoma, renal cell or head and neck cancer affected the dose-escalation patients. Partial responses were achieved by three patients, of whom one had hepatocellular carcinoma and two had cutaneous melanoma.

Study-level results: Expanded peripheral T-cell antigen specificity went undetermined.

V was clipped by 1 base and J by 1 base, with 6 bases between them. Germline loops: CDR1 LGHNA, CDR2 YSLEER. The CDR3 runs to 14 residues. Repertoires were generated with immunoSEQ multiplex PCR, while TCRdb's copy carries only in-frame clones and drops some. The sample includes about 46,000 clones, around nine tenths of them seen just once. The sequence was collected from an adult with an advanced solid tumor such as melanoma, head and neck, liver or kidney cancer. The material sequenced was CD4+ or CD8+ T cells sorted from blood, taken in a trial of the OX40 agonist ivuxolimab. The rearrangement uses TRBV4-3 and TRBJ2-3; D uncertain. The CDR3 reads CASSQVGRTDTQYF. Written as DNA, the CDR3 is TGCGCCAGCAGCCAAGTAGGACGCACAGATACGCAGTATTTT.